Shown below are 18 T cell receptor beta chains from a single sample sequenced in a study of molecular identifiers for immune sequencing clone quantification. Each CDR3 protein gets one entry after TCRdb re-called the PCR reads with MiXCR. The data show more than 450,000 distinct CDR3 sequences, about 26% seen once. The sequencing sample was made of naive CD8+ T cells from blood, with Jurkat cell RNA spiked in. Subset indicated: FACS-sorted CD8+CD4-CCR7+CD45RA+ naive T cells. The receptors shown here come from a human donor in good health. Some libraries in this study had Jurkat cell RNA spiked in.

This clonotype was seen ten or more times. The V call is TRBV29-1, the J call TRBJ1-2, with 8 bases identical to TRBD1. V lost 4 bases to trimming and J lost 7 bases; unmatched junction nucleotides: 8. From germline, CDR1 is SQVTM and CDR2 ANQGSEA. The CDR3 spans 13 residues. DNA for the CDR3: TGCAGCGTTGTATATCGGACAGGGTTTGGCTACACCTTC. Protein product: CSVVYRTGFGYTF.

This clonotype occurred once. A much larger clone is a single base away; this may be a read error. This chain uses TRBV12-3 or TRBV12-4 with TRBJ1-1, with a weak D call TRBD1 (5 bases). The CDR3 length is 14 residues. V lost 4 bases, J lost 3 bases, and 12 bases lay in between. CDR3 DNA sequence: TGTGCCAGCAGTTCGACAGAGTCCGACACTGAAGCTTTCTTT. It is translated as CASSSTESDTEAFF.

This clonotype came up many times. This chain uses TRBV27 with TRBJ2-7, with 9 bases fitting TRBD1. CDR3 size: 14 residues. The V gene end was trimmed by 6 bases and the J gene end by 1 base; junction bases not matched to a gene: 4. Germline V gene sequence: CDR1 MNHEY, CDR2 SMNVEV (reference sequence). CDR3 region: CASSTGTGSYEQYF. In DNA, the CDR3 is TGTGCCAGCAGCACCGGGACAGGGTCCTACGAGCAGTACTTC.

This clonotype occurred many times. J is TRBJ2-3 and V is TRBV7-9, with D hard to call. This CDR3 is built from 13 residues. The germline V and J ends were trimmed by 5 bases and 2 bases, with 8 bases remaining between them. Germline CDR1 SEHNR, CDR2 FQNEAQ (reference sequence). The DNA for the CDR3 is TGTGCCAGCAGCCAAATCCACACAGATACGCAGTATTTT. The encoded protein is CASSQIHTDTQYF.

This clonotype has ten or more counts. The chain recombines TRBV29-1 with TRBJ2-5; 8 bases fit TRBD1. With V trimmed by 1 base and J by 0 bases, 19 bases remained unmatched. The germline V gene encodes CDR1 SQVTM and CDR2 ANQGSEA. The CDR3 contains 20 residues. DNA for the CDR3: TGCAGCGTTGAAGGTCAGGGGGCGTTCCGGACGGTCAAGTACCAAGAGACCCAGTACTTC. This translates into CSVEGQGAFRTVKYQETQYF.

The chain recombines TRBV5-1 with TRBJ1-2; D not certain. Germline V gene data show CDR1 as SGHRS and CDR2 as YFSETQ. V shed 0 bases and J shed 8 bases, with 20 bases lying between them. This CDR3 comprises 16 residues. The CDR3 DNA follows: TGCGCCAGCAGCTTGGCAGGTGGAGGAAAACTGAGCGGCTACACCTTC. Its protein product is CASSLAGGGKLSGYTF.

This clonotype showed up just a few times. One junction end disagrees with the germline gene, perhaps due to a read error. This sequence joins TRBV27 and TRBJ1-5, with 8 positions matching TRBD1. CDR3 length equals 15 residues. The germline CDR1 and CDR2 sequences are MNHEY and SMNVEV (reference sequence). CDR3 residues: CASREGTGGNQPPHF. The CDR3 coding sequence is TGTGCCAGCAGGGAAGGGACAGGTGGCAATCAGCCCCCGCATTTT.

In this sample, this clonotype turned up many times. The chain is built from TRBV11-2 and TRBJ2-3, with D tentatively TRBD2 (6 bases). Germline V gene lookup returns CDR1 SGHAT and CDR2 FQNNGV. CDR3 size: 12 residues. Trimming cost V 6 bases and J 5 bases, with 9 bases left between them. CDR3 protein: CASSFGGDTQYF. In nucleotides, the CDR3 is TGTGCCAGCAGTTTCGGGGGAGATACGCAGTATTTT.

Many counts were recorded for this clonotype. The J gene is TRBJ2-7, the V gene TRBV29-1; D is perhaps TRBD1 (5 bases). Germline loops: CDR1 SQVTM, CDR2 ANQGSEA. The CDR3 has 13 amino acids. Trimming pared 6 bases from V and 4 bases from J, leaving 16 bases between. CDR3 sequence: CSVTGPGDYEQYF. As DNA, the CDR3 is TGCAGCGTCACAGGCCCCGGCGATTACGAGCAGTACTTC.

The chain employs TRBV19 and TRBJ2-3; D call uncertain. There are 15 residues in the CDR3. Per germline, CDR1 LNHDA and CDR2 SQIVND (reference sequence). V was cut by 3 bases and J by 10 bases, with 20 bases left in between. DNA for the CDR3: TGTGCCAGTAGTATTATTTTAGGATCCTCCGATGCGCAGTATTTT. Its translation: CASSIILGSSDAQYF.

CDR3 protein: CASSITEYSGANVLTF. CDR3 DNA: TGTGCCAGTAGTATAACGGAGTACTCTGGGGCCAACGTCCTGACTTTC. V and J are TRBV19 and TRBJ2-6, with D unclear. V gave up 2 bases and J gave up 0 bases, with 8 bases separating them. This CDR3 has 16 amino acids. Germline values: CDR1 LNHDA, CDR2 SQIVND (reference sequence). Based on the CDR3 plus reference TRBV19 and TRBJ2-6, the full variable domain is DGGITQSPKYLFRKEGQNVTLSCEQNLNHDAMYWYRQDPGQGLRLIYYSQIVNDFQKGDIAEGYSVSREKKESFPLTVTSAQKNPTAFYLCASSITEYSGANVLTFGAGSRLTVL.

This clonotype was seen at least ten times. The V and J genes are TRBV7-9 and TRBJ1-2; TRBD1 matches at 9 bases. Germline loops: CDR1 SEHNR, CDR2 FQNEAQ (reference sequence). V shed 4 bases, J shed 3 bases, and the junction held 6 bases outside the gene matches. This CDR3 is 15 amino acids long. Written as DNA, the CDR3 is TGTGCCAGCAGCTCGGGACAGGGATACGACTATGGCTACACCTTC. The encoded protein is CASSSGQGYDYGYTF. The full variable domain, in which reference TRBV7-9 and TRBJ1-2 provide the parts outside the CDR3, is DTGVSQNPRHKITKRGQNVTFRCDPISEHNRLYWYRQTLGQGPEFLTYFQNEAQLEKSRLLSDRFSAERPKGSFSTLEIQRTEQGDSAMYLCASSSGQGYDYGYTFGSGTRLTVV.

This clonotype has more than one count but fewer than ten. V gene TRBV27 combines with J gene TRBJ1-5; D ambiguous. Germline loops: CDR1 MNHEY, CDR2 SMNVEV (reference sequence). Trimming left V 6 bases short and J 3 bases short, with 12 bases between. The CDR3 spans 14 residues. CDR3 amino acids: CASSAVRSNQPQHF. The CDR3 DNA follows: TGTGCCAGCAGCGCTGTTCGGTCCAATCAGCCCCAGCATTTT.

CDR3 protein: CSARGGTGPEQYF. Written as DNA, the CDR3 is TGCAGTGCTAGAGGGGGGACAGGGCCCGAGCAGTACTTC. The rearrangement links TRBV20-1 to TRBJ2-7; TRBD1 agrees at 9 bases. Trimming took 1 base from V and 6 from J; bases not matched to a gene: 4. Germline V gene sequence: CDR1 DFQATT, CDR2 SNEGSKA (reference sequence). This CDR3 contains 13 residues.

A few counts support this clonotype. This chain connects TRBV20-1 to TRBJ2-7; D is undetermined. The CDR3 runs to 15 residues. Trimming left V 0 bases short and J 0 bases short, with 12 bases between. Germline values: CDR1 DFQATT, CDR2 SNEGSKA (reference sequence). The chain's CDR3 is CSARDGRLSSYEQYF. CDR3 DNA sequence: TGCAGTGCTAGAGATGGCAGGCTTAGCTCCTACGAGCAGTACTTC.

The rearrangement uses TRBV19 and TRBJ2-6; D is uncertain. The CDR3 is 16 residues long. Deletions cut 1 base from V and 0 bases from J, with 7 bases between. Germline values: CDR1 LNHDA, CDR2 SQIVND (reference sequence). CDR3 in DNA: TGTGCCAGTAGTATAGCGGAGTACTCTGGGGCCAACGTCCTGACTTTC. Translating it yields CASSIAEYSGANVLTF.

The chain has TRBV2 and TRBJ2-2, with TRBD2 matching 8 bases. V was clipped by 2 bases and J by 3 bases; unmatched bases: 8. CDR3 length: 17 amino acids. Germline V CDR1 and CDR2: SNHLY, FYNNEI. The CDR3 loop reads CASSESLLAADTGELFF. Written as DNA, the CDR3 is TGTGCCAGCAGTGAATCCCTACTAGCGGCTGACACCGGGGAGCTGTTTTTT.

About this clonotype: A read error may produce the germline difference seen at one junction end. The rearrangement uses TRBV7-2 and TRBJ2-3, with D possibly called TRBD1 or TRBD2 (6 bases each). CDR1 is SGHTA and CDR2 is FQGNSA in the germline V gene. The CDR3 loop spans 15 amino acids. The CDR3 protein is CARSLGAGTTDTQYF. In DNA, the CDR3 is TGTGCCCGCAGCTTGGGGGCGGGGACCACGGATACGCAGTATTTT.